Listed here are 15 T cell receptor beta chains from one sample, sequenced in a study of neurological immune-mediated disorders. The time point denotes: longitudinal time-point 3. TCRdb processed the 5' RACE reads anew with MiXCR; each CDR3 protein has one entry. In the table there are fewer than 110,000 distinct CDR3 sequences, 11% of which are singletons. The sequenced sample consisted of PBMCs. These receptors were taken from a female donor with HTLV-1-associated myelopathy (HAM/TSP).

This clonotype was seen more than once but under ten times. The J gene is TRBJ2-2, the V gene TRBV2; 8 bases fit TRBD2. The V and J ends lost 6 bases and 6 bases, in that order; junction bases with no gene match: 12. CDR3 length: 16 amino acids. Germline loops: CDR1 SNHLY, CDR2 FYNNEI. The CDR3 sequence is CASSDLAGIIAGELFF. CDR3 bases: TGTGCCAGCAGCGATTTAGCGGGGATAATCGCCGGGGAGCTGTTTTTT.

This clonotype was seen at least ten times. V gene TRBV20-1 combines with J gene TRBJ1-5; 9 positions agree with TRBD1. The CDR3 consists of 16 residues. V was clipped by 0 bases and J by 5 bases; unmatched bases: 8. Per the germline V gene, CDR1 is DFQATT and CDR2 is SNEGSKA (reference sequence). The CDR3 loop reads CSARDPDRGGYQPQHF. For the CDR3, the DNA is TGCAGTGCTAGAGACCCGGACAGGGGAGGGTATCAGCCCCAGCATTTT.

The chain has TRBV29-1 and TRBJ1-4; tentatively, D is TRBD1 (5 bases). The V gene lost 0 bases and the J gene lost 7 bases, with 15 bases spanning the gap. The V gene's germline CDR1 is SQVTM and CDR2 ANQGSEA. The CDR3 runs to 15 residues. CDR3 region: CSVEDRAKGFEKLFF. CDR3 DNA: TGCAGCGTTGAAGATCGGGCCAAGGGGTTTGAAAAACTGTTTTTT.

Points on this clonotype: A much larger clone is a single base away; this may be a read error. This chain joins TRBV20-1 and TRBJ1-5; D perhaps matches TRBD1 (6 bases). From germline, CDR1 is DFQATT and CDR2 SNEGSKA (reference sequence). The CDR3 covers 15 residues. V lost 1 base, J lost 1 base, and 11 bases lay in between. The CDR3 nucleotides read TGCAGTGCTAGAGTCGGGACATTAAGCAATCAGCCCCAGCATTTT. Amino acid sequence: CSARVGTLSNQPQHF.

In this sample, this clonotype turned up many times. CDR3 nucleotides: TGTGCCAGCAGTCCGAGCGGGGGGGCCATAGATACGCAGTATTTT. Translation: CASSPSGGAIDTQYF. This rearrangement joins TRBV12-3 or TRBV12-4 to TRBJ2-3; 10 nucleotides agree with TRBD2. Trimming took 5 bases from V and 5 from J; bases not matched to a gene: 7. The CDR3 covers 15 residues.

This clonotype was recorded many times. V and J are TRBV20-1 and TRBJ2-7; 12 bases are a match to TRBD2. The junction had 7 bases not matched to a gene; V was cut back by 6 bases and J by 1 base. From germline, CDR1 is DFQATT and CDR2 SNEGSKA (reference sequence). The CDR3 consists of 15 residues. Here the CDR3 reads CSASLAGGLSYEQYF. DNA of the CDR3: TGCAGTGCGAGTCTAGCGGGGGGGCTTTCCTACGAGCAGTACTTC.

This clonotype was picked up many times. The V gene is TRBV7-8, the J gene TRBJ2-4; 8 nucleotides agree with TRBD1. Germline V gives CDR1 SGHVS, CDR2 FQNEAQ. This CDR3 has 15 amino acids. J was trimmed by 3 bases and V by 3 bases; bases with no gene match: 4. The CDR3 loop reads CASSFSTGGKNIQYF. The CDR3 region has the DNA TGTGCCAGCAGCTTCTCCACAGGGGGCAAAAACATTCAGTACTTC.

There are many counts of this clonotype. The rearrangement joins TRBV29-1 to TRBJ2-2; weak D call: TRBD1 (5 bases). The CDR3 runs 14 residues. Looked up from germline, CDR1 is SQVTM and CDR2 is ANQGSEA. V was trimmed by 5 bases and J by 1 base, leaving 11 bases between them. CDR3 amino acids: CSVKKTVNTGELFF. The CDR3 DNA follows: TGCAGCGTTAAGAAGACAGTGAACACCGGGGAGCTGTTTTTT.

This clonotype has a count of ten or more. This chain uses TRBV12-3 or TRBV12-4 with TRBJ2-3, with 8 bases fitting TRBD2. This CDR3 has 17 amino acids. V trimming: 5 bases; J trimming: 0 bases; junction bases outside the gene matches: 10. CDR3 sequence reads: CASSPGLGRESTDTQYF. CDR3 in DNA: TGTGCCAGCAGTCCGGGACTAGGACGGGAAAGCACAGATACGCAGTATTTT.

At least ten counts were recorded for this clonotype. The CDR3 protein is CASSLPGLGYTF. CDR3 coding DNA: TGCGCCAGCAGCTTACCAGGATTAGGCTACACCTTC. V is TRBV5-1 and J is TRBJ1-2; no definite D call. Germline loops: CDR1 SGHRS, CDR2 YFSETQ. The CDR3 length is 12 residues. V lost 2 bases, J lost 8 bases, and 10 bases lay in between.

This clonotype has ten or more counts. CDR3 DNA sequence: TGTGCCAGCAGTTTATGGGGGGGCGACGAGCAGTACTTC. Translation gives CASSLWGGDEQYF. V usage is TRBV12-3 or TRBV12-4 and J usage is TRBJ2-7, with D maybe TRBD2 (7 bases). V was cut by 2 bases and J by 5 bases, with 10 bases left in between. The CDR3 is 13 amino acids.

In this sample, this clonotype turned up many times. The rearrangement uses TRBV4-2 and TRBJ2-7; TRBD2 matches at 10 bases. Germline trimming cut 2 bases from V and 0 bases from J; bases unmatched to any gene: 4. Per germline, CDR1 LGHNA and CDR2 YNFKEQ. This CDR3 comprises 16 residues. CDR3 coding DNA: TGTGCCAGCAGCCAAACTAGCGGGGTTAGCTCCTACGAGCAGTACTTC. Translated, it gives CASSQTSGVSSYEQYF.

This clonotype has a count of ten or more. V is TRBV5-1 and J is TRBJ2-1; no clear D. V dropped 4 bases and J dropped 4 bases, with 18 bases sitting between them. Germline V gene sequence: CDR1 SGHRS, CDR2 YFSETQ. This CDR3 has 16 amino acids. This CDR3 is CASSPDPGRIYNEQFF. Written as DNA, the CDR3 is TGCGCCAGCAGCCCCGACCCCGGACGGATTTACAATGAGCAGTTCTTC.

V usage is TRBV5-1 and J usage is TRBJ2-1; D may be TRBD2 (5 bases). Germline CDR1 reads SGHRS; CDR2 reads YFSETQ. The CDR3 runs 18 residues. The V and J ends lost 2 bases and 0 bases respectively, with 18 bases between them. CDR3 amino acids: CASSFRTAGPSSYNEQFF. The CDR3 DNA reads TGCGCCAGCAGCTTCCGGACGGCGGGCCCTAGCTCCTACAATGAGCAGTTCTTC.

Worth noting for this clonotype: With a much larger clone just one base away, this may be a read error. The rearrangement joins TRBV2 to TRBJ1-3; TRBD1 might be the D (5 bases). This CDR3 is 15 amino acids long. V was pared by 6 bases and J by 8 bases, with 20 bases between. Germline values: CDR1 SNHLY, CDR2 FYNNEI. CDR3 region: CASSGRRWGPDTIYF. CDR3 sequence (DNA): TGTGCCAGCAGCGGACGGCGATGGGGACCGGACACCATATATTTT.